A selection of T cell receptor beta chains follows, all from one sample in a study of shared clonotypes between healthy human individuals. Sequenced by immunoSEQ multiplex PCR; TCRdb stores in-frame clones only, minus some. The table lists around 990,000 clones, around three quarters of them singletons. The sequenced sample was memory CD4+ T cells from PBMCs. The source is a man between 18 and 29 years old in good health. Some clones in this sample may be carry-over from other donors' samples. Each CDR3 is given with its conserved first and last residue. D genes are given only for firm matches. The size field is filled for only some rows; it gives once, few, many or a size class.

NA,TRBJ2-2,TRBV5-4,NA,CASSGTNTGELFF,TGTGCCAGTAGCGGTACGAACACCGGGGAGCTGTTTTTT
NA,TRBJ1-4,TRBV5-5,NA,CASSYQGRESEKLFF,TGTGCCAGCAGCTACCAGGGGAGGGAGAGTGAAAAACTGTTTTTT
NA,TRBJ1-4,TRBV5-1,NA,CASSRRLGEVKEKLFF,TGCGCCAGCAGCCGAAGATTAGGGGAAGTGAAAGAAAAACTGTTTTTT
NA,TRBJ2-1,TRBV6-6,TRBD2,CASSPFGERGYNEQFF,TGTGCCAGCAGCCCCTTTGGGGAGCGGGGGTACAATGAGCAGTTCTTC
NA,TRBJ1-1,TRBV30,NA,CAQRLSNTEAFF,TGTGCTCAGAGGCTCTCGAACACTGAAGCTTTCTTT
NA,TRBJ2-1,TRBV28,NA,CASSLAGLGYNEQFF,TGTGCCAGCAGTTTAGCGGGCCTAGGGTACAATGAGCAGTTCTTC
NA,TRBJ2-5,TRBV2,TRBD2,CASSSGRFQETQYF,TGTGCCAGCAGCAGCGGGAGGTTCCAAGAGACCCAGTACTTC
NA,TRBJ1-1,TRBV30,TRBD1,CAWSGDRGTEAFF,TGTGCCTGGAGTGGGGACAGGGGGACTGAAGCTTTCTTT
NA,TRBJ2-5,TRBV4-3,NA,CASSQDGGRDETQYF,TGCGCCAGCAGCCAAGATGGAGGCCGGGACGAGACCCAGTACTTC
NA,TRBJ2-3,TRBV28,TRBD1,CASSGPTGEQDTQYF,TGTGCCAGCAGCGGACCGACAGGGGAGCAAGATACGCAGTATTTT
NA,TRBJ1-5,TRBV19,TRBD1,CASSPPQGEDQPQHF,TGTGCCAGTAGCCCGCCTCAGGGGGAGGATCAGCCCCAGCATTTT
NA,TRBJ2-1,TRBV5-1,NA,CASSLVGSNNEQFF,TGCGCCAGCAGCTTGGTGGGGTCAAACAATGAGCAGTTCTTC
NA,TRBJ1-4,TRBV5-1,NA,CASSPGVKEKLFF,TGCGCCAGCAGCCCAGGGGTTAAGGAAAAACTGTTTTTT
NA,TRBJ1-1,TRBV18,NA,CASSPGRSNTEAFF,TGTGCCAGCTCACCGGGCAGATCGAACACTGAAGCTTTCTTT
few,TRBJ2-1,TRBV28,NA,CASSYPGLYNEQFF,TGTGCCAGCAGTTACCCGGGTCTCTACAATGAGCAGTTCTTC
NA,TRBJ1-4,TRBV4-2,TRBD1,CASSQDWARGSNEKLFF,TGTGCCAGCAGCCAAGATTGGGCCAGGGGGAGTAATGAAAAACTGTTTTTT
NA,TRBJ2-7,TRBV5-4,NA,CASSLVAGSAYEQYF,TGTGCCAGCAGCTTGGTGGCAGGATCAGCCTACGAGCAGTACTTC
NA,TRBJ1-3,TRBV11-3,NA,CASSLAVLDGNTIYF,TGTGCCAGCAGCTTAGCGGTCCTCGACGGGAACACCATATATTTT
NA,TRBJ1-2,TRBV10-3,NA,CAISDWQGSYGYTF,TGTGCCATCAGTGACTGGCAGGGAAGCTATGGCTACACCTTC